This T cell receptor beta chain was sequenced during a study of blood T cell repertoires in COVID-19. In the study overall: Acute and convalescent COVID-19 samples came from the United States, Italy and Spain. PBMCs, B-cell-depleted T cells, or T cells provided the cDNA or gDNA that made up the material.

Methods used by the authors: Amplification of reference gene primers was used by the study to estimate nucleated cell counts. Data came from immunoSEQ multiplex PCR; TCRdb stores just in-frame clones and leaves some out. The DNA gave D and trimming, while V, J and clone size come from that table. The sample yields around 57,000 clones, about 80% seen once. The clonotype originates from a woman in her fifties or sixties with acute or convalescent COVID-19. Sample: peripheral blood.

The CDR3 protein is CASSPGEPGATQYF. The CDR3, as DNA: TGCGCCAGCAGCCCGGGAGAGCCAGGCGCTACGCAGTATTTT. The V and J genes are TRBV5-1 and TRBJ2-3, with D maybe TRBD2 (6 bases). Germline V gene sequence: CDR1 SGHRS, CDR2 YFSETQ. The CDR3 is made up of 14 amino acids. Trimming removed 4 bases from V and 8 bases from J, with 17 bases in between.